These 30 T cell receptor beta chains share one sample of origin, sequenced in a study of cytomegalovirus exposure and HLA in healthy donors. Sequenced by immunoSEQ multiplex PCR; TCRdb stores in-frame clones only, minus some. This sample has about 160,000 clones; 70% to 90% occur once, and the top ten carry 2.5% to 3.5%. The sequenced material came from PBMCs. The receptors stem from a man between 18 and 29 years old in good health and CMV-seronegative.

This clone has just one count. This chain connects TRBV19 to TRBJ1-1, with D uncertain. Germline V gene data show CDR1 as LNHDA and CDR2 as SQIVND (reference sequence). Trimming took 6 bases from V and 1 from J, leaving 12 bases between them. CDR3 length: 14 residues. CDR3 in amino acids: CASSRPSSNTEAFF. For the CDR3, the DNA is TGTGCCAGTAGCCGACCTAGCTCGAACACTGAAGCTTTCTTT.

The table lists this clone with a few counts. The chain combines TRBV28 with TRBJ2-7; 11 nucleotides match TRBD2. V lost 4 bases, J lost 5 bases, and 10 bases stayed unmatched. The V gene's germline CDR1 is MDHEN and CDR2 SYDVKM. The CDR3 sequence is 16 residues long. CDR3 amino acids: CASSSASGRSVDEQYF. CDR3 bases: TGTGCCAGCAGTTCCGCTAGCGGGAGGTCGGTGGACGAGCAGTACTTC.

The chain uses TRBV7-2 and TRBJ1-1; 7 bases align to TRBD1. Trimming took 2 bases from V and 1 from J; bases not matched to a gene: 4. The CDR3 has 15 amino acids. Germline CDR1 SGHTA, CDR2 FQGNSA. The CDR3 DNA is TGTGCCAGCAGCTTAAGCAGGACAGGGAACACTGAAGCTTTCTTT. The encoded protein is CASSLSRTGNTEAFF.

This clone was detected only a few times. V is TRBV7-9 and J is TRBJ2-7, with TRBD2 as a possible D gene (6 bases). The CDR3 extends over 13 amino acids. Germline-derived CDR1 and CDR2 are SEHNR and FQNEAQ (reference sequence). The V gene lost 5 bases and the J gene lost 2 bases, with 10 bases spanning the gap. DNA of the CDR3: TGTGCCAGCAGCCCTCCGGGAGCCTACGAGCAGTACGTC. This sequence encodes CASSPPGAYEQYV.

The V and J genes are TRBV4-3 and TRBJ2-1; 7 nucleotides line up with TRBD2. The CDR3 has 14 amino acids. Germline V gene sequence: CDR1 LGHNA, CDR2 YSLEER. The junction had 9 bases not matched to a gene; V was cut back by 2 bases and J by 11 bases. The CDR3: CASSQRLAEFKQFF. The CDR3 DNA is TGCGCCAGCAGCCAAAGGCTAGCGGAGTTTAAGCAGTTCTTC.

The chain employs TRBV30 and TRBJ1-4, with a possible D match to TRBD1 (5 bases). Germline CDR1 GTSNPN, CDR2 SVGIG (reference sequence). Trimming took off 1 base at V and 3 bases at J, with 15 bases between the two ends. This CDR3 comprises 16 residues. The CDR3: CAWSASRVRSNEKLFF. The DNA for the CDR3 is TGTGCCTGGAGTGCCAGCAGGGTGAGATCTAATGAAAAACTGTTTTTT. Together with reference TRBV30 and TRBJ1-4, the CDR3 gives the full variable domain: SQTIHQWPATLVQPVGSPLSLECTVEGTSNPNLYWYRQAAGRGLQLLFYSVGIGQISSEVPQNLSASRPQDRQFILSSKKLLLSDSGFYLCAWSASRVRSNEKLFFGSGTQLSVL.

The V call is TRBV18, the J call TRBJ1-2; tentative D call: TRBD1 (6 bases). There are 15 residues in the CDR3. Trimming left V 3 bases short and J 7 bases short, with 18 bases between. Per germline, CDR1 KGHSH and CDR2 LQKENI. CDR3 nucleotides: TGTGCCAGCTCACCGTCAGGGGCACGGGGCGGTGGCTACACCTTC. Its protein is CASSPSGARGGGYTF.

This clone showed up just once. The chain is built from TRBV19 and TRBJ2-5; 11 bases fit TRBD1. Germline assignment: CDR1 LNHDA and CDR2 SQIVND (reference sequence). The length of the CDR3 is 15 residues. V trimming: 3 bases; J trimming: 2 bases; junction bases outside the gene matches: 2. The CDR3 is CASSMGTGGQETQYF. DNA of the CDR3: TGTGCCAGTAGTATGGGGACAGGGGGACAAGAGACCCAGTACTTC.

V gene TRBV6-5 combines with J gene TRBJ2-7; TRBD1 might be the D (5 bases). The CDR3 extends over 15 amino acids. Trimming pared 4 bases from V and 4 bases from J, leaving 17 bases between. From germline, CDR1 is MNHEY and CDR2 SVGAGI. The CDR3 DNA follows: TGTGCCAGCAGTTCCATGGGCAGTGGGGCATACGAGCAGTACTTC. This translates into CASSSMGSGAYEQYF.

The V gene is TRBV5-1, the J gene TRBJ1-4; 8 bases map to TRBD1. The CDR3 covers 15 residues. Germline assignment: CDR1 SGHRS and CDR2 YFSETQ. After removal of 0 bases from V and 7 bases from J, the junction contained 5 bases not matched to a gene. This CDR3 reads CASSLGGTGGEKLFF. DNA of the CDR3: TGCGCCAGCAGCTTGGGCGGGACAGGAGGTGAAAAACTGTTTTTT.

The V gene is TRBV15, the J gene TRBJ2-5; 7 nucleotides agree with TRBD2. Germline lookup yields CDR1 LNHNV and CDR2 YYDKDF (reference sequence). This CDR3 contains 13 residues. The V and J ends lost 4 bases and 2 bases, in that order; junction bases with no gene match: 1. CDR3 nucleotide sequence: TGTGCCACCAGCACGGGGGGACAAGAGACCCAGTACTTC. It specifies CATSTGGQETQYF. Variable domain in full (rest from reference TRBV15 and TRBJ2-5): DAMVIQNPRYQVTQFGKPVTLSCSQTLNHNVMYWYQQKSSQAPKLLFHYYDKDFNNEADTPDNFQSRRPNTSFCFLDIRSPGLGDTAMYLCATSTGGQETQYFGPGTRLLVL.

The rearrangement joins TRBV28 to TRBJ2-1; tentatively, D is TRBD2 (6 bases). Germline CDR1 is MDHEN and CDR2 is SYDVKM. The ends were cut back, 3 bases at V and 9 bases at J, with 15 bases in the middle. This CDR3 spans 14 amino acids. The CDR3 region is CASSLRESIGEQFF. CDR3 nucleotides: TGTGCCAGCAGTTTGCGGGAATCTATCGGTGAGCAGTTCTTC. Looking up the rest from reference TRBV28 and TRBJ2-1 gives the full variable domain: DVKVTQSSRYLVKRTGEKVFLECVQDMDHENMFWYRQDPGLGLRLIYFSYDVKMKEKGDIPEGYSVSREKKERFSLILESASTNQTSMYLCASSLRESIGEQFFGPGTRLTVL.

About this clone itself: An end of the junction does not agree with germline; a read error may underlie this. The rearrangement links TRBV27 to TRBJ2-7, with D unresolved. The CDR3 loop spans 13 amino acids. The germline gives CDR1 MNHEY, CDR2 SMNVEV (reference sequence). In nucleotides, the CDR3 is TGTGCCAGCAGTTTCATAGAGTCCTCCGAGCAGTACTTC. Translating gives CASSFIESSEQYF.

This clone has a handful of counts. V and J are TRBV2 and TRBJ1-2; 7 nucleotides align to TRBD1. CDR1 SNHLY and CDR2 FYNNEI come from the germline V gene. V was pared by 1 base and J by 3 bases, with 5 bases of the junction left unmatched. The length of the CDR3 is 15 residues. CDR3: CASSEEGALYYGYTF. The CDR3 DNA reads as TGTGCCAGCAGTGAAGAGGGGGCCCTTTACTATGGCTACACCTTC.

The rearrangement links TRBV29-1 to TRBJ2-2; 13 nucleotides line up with TRBD2. This CDR3 is built from 17 residues. Germline CDR1 is SQVTM and CDR2 is ANQGSEA. V shed 3 bases and J 6 bases; nucleotides not matched to a gene: 10. DNA for the CDR3: TGCAGCGTTGATGTAACCAGACTAGCGGGGGGCCCCGGGGAGCTGTTTTTT. Translation gives CSVDVTRLAGGPGELFF.

The chain carries TRBV6-5 and TRBJ2-5, with a tentative D call TRBD2 (6 bases). V gave up 8 bases and J gave up 4 bases, with 11 bases separating them. Germline V gene sequence: CDR1 MNHEY, CDR2 SVGAGI. CDR3 length equals 12 residues. CDR3 region: CASGRGTETQYF. The CDR3 nucleotides read TGTGCCAGCGGTCGGGGGACAGAGACCCAGTACTTC.

A remark on this clone: This sample includes further DNA sequences coding for the same CDR3. V usage is TRBV29-1 and J usage is TRBJ2-7; a possible D gene is TRBD2 (6 bases). The CDR3 runs to 12 residues. V was trimmed by 3 bases and J by 4 bases, leaving 10 bases between them. Germline V CDR1 and CDR2: SQVTM, ANQGSEA. CDR3 protein: CSVEVRDYEQYF. The CDR3, as DNA: TGCAGCGTTGAGGTGCGGGATTACGAGCAGTACTTC.

The CDR3 bases are TGTGCCAGCAGGGGACTAGCTCCAGATACGCAGTATTTT. It encodes CASRGLAPDTQYF. The chain links TRBV6-5 to TRBJ2-3; 9 bases are a match to TRBD2. Trimming took 6 bases from V and 4 from J; bases not matched to a gene: 2. Germline V gene data show CDR1 as MNHEY and CDR2 as SVGAGI. CDR3 size: 13 residues.

V is TRBV27 and J is TRBJ2-2; TRBD2 agrees at 15 bases. Germline CDR1 and CDR2: MNHEY and SMNVEV (reference sequence). There are 17 residues in the CDR3. Trimming cost V 6 bases and J 5 bases; bases outside gene matches: 7. CDR3 region: CASSRTSGGAYTGELFF. The DNA of the CDR3 is TGTGCCAGCAGCAGGACTAGCGGGGGGGCCTATACCGGGGAGCTGTTTTTT.

This clone was picked up one time. The chain is built from TRBV27 and TRBJ1-2; D remains ambiguous. Germline loops: CDR1 MNHEY, CDR2 SMNVEV (reference sequence). V was cut by 8 bases and J by 8 bases, with 12 bases left in between. The CDR3 covers 11 residues. DNA for the CDR3: TGTGCCAGCCTCTCCCTTCTAGGCTACACCTTC. Its protein product is CASLSLLGYTF.

The chain couples TRBV28 to TRBJ1-5, with 11 bases lining up with TRBD1. This CDR3 is 17 amino acids long. Germline V gene sequence: CDR1 MDHEN, CDR2 SYDVKM. V lost 6 bases to trimming and J lost 6 bases; unmatched junction nucleotides: 13. The CDR3 DNA reads TGTGCCAGCAGCCTGGGACAGGGGGGTGCGATGGGTCAGCCCCAGCATTTT. Amino acid sequence: CASSLGQGGAMGQPQHF.

This chain joins TRBV7-9 and TRBJ1-1; TRBD1 aligns across 9 bases. V shed 4 bases and J 2 bases; nucleotides not matched to a gene: 8. The CDR3 has 16 residues. Germline CDR1 and CDR2: SEHNR and FQNEAQ (reference sequence). The CDR3 coding sequence is TGTGCCAGCAGCTACGAACGGACAGGGGCAAACACTGAAGCTTTCTTT. Amino acid sequence: CASSYERTGANTEAFF.

This clone came up once. The chain employs TRBV28 and TRBJ2-1; D is perhaps TRBD1 (6 bases). Germline V lookup: CDR1 MDHEN, CDR2 SYDVKM. The CDR3 has 18 residues. The V and J ends lost 3 bases and 3 bases respectively, with 21 bases between them. This CDR3 reads CASSFGTGTLYYYNEQFF. DNA of the CDR3: TGTGCCAGCAGTTTTGGAACAGGGACCCTCTACTACTACAATGAGCAGTTCTTC.

CDR3 region: CASSGAGGQRRASEQFF. For the CDR3, the DNA is TGTGCCAGCAGCGGAGCGGGAGGGCAAAGACGGGCGAGTGAGCAGTTCTTC. This chain links TRBV28 with TRBJ2-1, with 10 nucleotides matching TRBD2. CDR3 length: 17 amino acids. Germline loops: CDR1 MDHEN, CDR2 SYDVKM. The junction had 17 bases not matched to a gene; V was cut back by 6 bases and J by 9 bases.

V gene TRBV10-3 combines with J gene TRBJ2-6; TRBD1 matches at 9 bases. The trim removed 5 bases at V and 0 bases at J, leaving 5 bases unmatched. The CDR3 contains 17 residues. The germline V gene encodes CDR1 ENHRY and CDR2 SYGVKD. CDR3 DNA sequence: TGTGCCATCAGTTATACAGGGGGCATCTCTGGGGCCAACGTCCTGACTTTC. As protein: CAISYTGGISGANVLTF.

CDR3 amino acids: CASSLRQGRNYGYTF. As DNA, the CDR3 is TGTGCCAGCAGCTTACGACAGGGGAGAAACTATGGCTACACCTTC. The chain employs TRBV27 and TRBJ1-2; 8 bases fit TRBD1. The germline CDR1 and CDR2 sequences are MNHEY and SMNVEV (reference sequence). CDR3 length equals 15 residues. Germline trimming cut 6 bases from V and 2 bases from J; bases unmatched to any gene: 8.

The rearrangement uses TRBV27 and TRBJ2-7; the match to TRBD2 covers 8 bases. Germline-derived CDR1 and CDR2 are MNHEY and SMNVEV (reference sequence). The CDR3 totals 15 residues. The ends lost 6 bases at V and 4 bases at J; junction bases unmatched: 11. In DNA, the CDR3 is TGTGCCAGCAGGACCCCGGGGGGGGCGGTTTACGAGCAGTACTTC. Protein product: CASRTPGGAVYEQYF.

This clone was observed a handful of times. This chain uses TRBV19 with TRBJ1-1; TRBD1 is a possible D gene (5 bases). Trimming pared 5 bases from V and 3 bases from J, leaving 19 bases between. The CDR3 totals 16 residues. Germline assignment: CDR1 LNHDA and CDR2 SQIVND (reference sequence). The CDR3 bases are TGTGCCAGTAGTCCCCTCTTGGGGGGTGGTGACACTGAAGCTTTCTTT. It yields the protein CASSPLLGGGDTEAFF.

The chain employs TRBV7-9 and TRBJ1-6; no clear D gene. V lost 3 bases and J lost 3, with 6 bases in between. Germline assignment: CDR1 SEHNR and CDR2 FQNEAQ (reference sequence). CDR3 length: 14 amino acids. The CDR3 region is CASSFGNYNSPLHF. Here the CDR3 DNA reads TGTGCCAGCAGCTTCGGGAACTATAATTCACCCCTCCACTTT. The full variable domain, completed using reference TRBV7-9 and TRBJ1-6, is DTGVSQNPRHKITKRGQNVTFRCDPISEHNRLYWYRQTLGQGPEFLTYFQNEAQLEKSRLLSDRFSAERPKGSFSTLEIQRTEQGDSAMYLCASSFGNYNSPLHFGNGTRLTVT.

CDR3 sequence: CASSQDSRPGANVLTF. The CDR3, as DNA: TGCGCCAGCAGCCAAGACTCGAGGCCTGGGGCCAACGTCCTGACTTTC. The chain joins TRBV4-3 to TRBJ2-6; D unclear. V lost 0 bases and J 2 bases, leaving 8 bases between the germline ends. Germline CDR1 reads LGHNA; CDR2 reads YSLEER. There are 16 residues in the CDR3.